This record covers a single T cell receptor (beta chain). Its antigen remains undetermined. This may come from a read error, since a much larger clone is one base off. Using the deep immunoSEQ assay, TCR CDR3 regions were amplified from genomic DNA by multiplex PCR. Extracted genomic DNA from each cell subset was distributed evenly across all wells of several immunoSEQ 96-well plates, and each plate was treated as a replicate. For sorted subsets, 200 ng of genomic DNA, equivalent to around 30,000 T cell genomes, went into each replicate PCR. Purified libraries were measured with a Qubit 3.0 fluorometer, size-checked on a Bioanalyzer 2100, and measured again with the KAPA Library Quantification kit. Each immunoSEQ 96-well plate was sequenced on its own single-read 150-cycle Illumina NextSeq 550 flow cell. Concerning the study's data processing: The immunoSEQ output contained only junctional sequences without quality scores, so filtering could not match that applied to full-length reads. To assign V/J genes and CDR3, sequences were annotated against IMGT germline references using PyIR, a Python wrapper for IgBLAST v1.9. Any read was removed if the V/J assignment was weak (E-value above 1e-6), the CDR3 was missing, or the read contained stop codons, out-of-frame junctions, or ambiguous translated residues. V3J clonotypes were defined by identical inferred V gene, J gene, and CDR3 amino acid sequence. Percentage overlap between repertoires was computed as shared unique clonotypes divided by the size of the smaller repertoire. Repertoire richness was assessed with RTK rarefaction, the Chao1 estimator, and Recon v2.1 estimates of unobserved clonotypes. Generation probabilities for all TCRbeta clonotypes obtained by the gDNA method from several donors were computed using OLGA. This immuneACCESS table, as held by TCRdb, lists in-frame sequences with V and J called but not all clones. Of the missing ones, under half trace to an unresolved V gene in checked studies; the others have no known cause. V, J and clone size derive from that table, while D and trimming were established from the DNA sequence. The sample yields under 150,000 clones; around two thirds were counted once. The ten most abundant clones make up 20% to 25% of the sample.

This record belongs to a study of shared clonotypes between healthy human individuals (dated by TCRdb to the early 2020s). Looking at the study overall: The cohort included three men and a couple of women between 18 and 49 years of age. For each donor, CD4 naive and CD4 memory were each run on three plates, CD8 naive on two plates, and CD8 memory on one plate. To estimate repertoire size and how much clonotypes are shared between individuals, the study performed deep sequencing of blood TCR repertoires from roughly five healthy adults. Libraries were prepared and TCR repertoires were sequenced by different laboratories using diverse techniques, in order to increase sequencing depth and limit assay-specific biases. Each donor's leukapheresis produced roughly between about 0.8 and 8.9 billion PBMCs. Study-level results and caveats: Compared with non-shared clonotypes, the clonotypes found in all four sorted-subset donors had higher generation probabilities. Because the study included a small number of donors, the genetic and exposure-history diversity represented was limited. Sharing across a handful of donors was observed for approximately 4.6% of naive CD4, over 3% of naive CD8, 2% to 2.5% of memory CD4, and 0.4% of memory CD8 clonotypes. Naive subsets generally had larger estimated clonotype richness than memory subsets did. Based on pairwise subsampling, the degree of clonotype sharing among donors was expected to be affected by sequencing depth. Sampling was restricted to blood, and TCR repertoires in tissues likely differ from the TCR repertoires found in blood. Even with the large sequencing depth, rarefaction of the sorted-subset datasets indicated that sequencing was incomplete.

The CDR3 holds 13 amino acids from the cysteine to the phenylalanine. Only CDR3 DNA is held: 39 bases, read in frame from base 1. CDR1 is given as MRHNA and CDR2 as SNTAGT, both from the germline V gene. Deletion took 2 bases off V and 4 bases off J, with a span of 5 bases between the germline ends. The donors were healthy, HIV-negative adults who had no recently reported acute infections or vaccinations. All donors were Caucasian adults living in Nashville, Tennessee, USA. CD8 memory samples were composed of magnetically selected CD45RO+ cells combined with CCR7-negative CD45RA+ effector memory (TemRA) cells. After blood collection by leukapheresis, PBMCs were isolated using Ficoll-Histopaque density gradient centrifugation and then cryopreserved in the vapor phase of liquid nitrogen. Analytical flow cytometry was used to check the purity and quantity of each magnetically sorted T cell population. From each sorted fraction, genomic DNA was isolated and quantified by UV absorbance on a Nanodrop 2000c.

The sample consisted of memory CD8+ T cells sorted from blood. The cell subset or site label for this specimen denotes: CD45RO+ cells pooled with CCR7-negative TemRA cells. The rearrangement joined TRBV6-4 to TRBJ2-2; there is no confident call for the D gene. This clonotype was sampled from a woman in her twenties or thirties in good health. The CDR3 is CASSDRATGELFF. The sequence in DNA is TGTGCCAGCAGTGACAGGGCCACCGGGGAGCTGTTTTTT.